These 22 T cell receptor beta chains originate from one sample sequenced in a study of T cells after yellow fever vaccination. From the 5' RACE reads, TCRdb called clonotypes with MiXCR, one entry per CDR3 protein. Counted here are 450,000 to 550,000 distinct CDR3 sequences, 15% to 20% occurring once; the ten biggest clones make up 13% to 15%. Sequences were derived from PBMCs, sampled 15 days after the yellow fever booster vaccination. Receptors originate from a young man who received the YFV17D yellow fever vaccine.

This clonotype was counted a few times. The CDR3 here is CASTSGKGPGELFF. The CDR3 nucleotides read TGTGCCAGCACTAGCGGGAAGGGGCCCGGGGAGCTGTTTTTT. The chain carries TRBV25-1 and TRBJ2-2; 9 positions match TRBD2. CDR1 and CDR2 from the germline V gene are MGHDK and SYGVNS. The J segment lost 6 bases and the V segment lost 7 bases, leaving 6 bases of the junction unmatched. The CDR3 covers 14 residues. Full variable domain (outside the CDR3, taken from reference TRBV25-1 and TRBJ2-2): EADIYQTPRYLVIGTGKKITLECSQTMGHDKMYWYQQDPGMELHLIHYSYGVNSTEKGDLSSESTVSRIRTEHFPLTLESARPSHTSQYLCASTSGKGPGELFFGEGSRLTVL.

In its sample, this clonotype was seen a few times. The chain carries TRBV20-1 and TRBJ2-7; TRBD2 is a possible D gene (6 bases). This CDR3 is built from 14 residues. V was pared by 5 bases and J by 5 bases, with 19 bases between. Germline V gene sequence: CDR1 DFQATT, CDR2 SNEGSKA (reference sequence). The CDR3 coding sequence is TGCAGTGCTTTCCGAGGGGAGGACTTCCACGAGCAGTACTTC. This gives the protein CSAFRGEDFHEQYF.

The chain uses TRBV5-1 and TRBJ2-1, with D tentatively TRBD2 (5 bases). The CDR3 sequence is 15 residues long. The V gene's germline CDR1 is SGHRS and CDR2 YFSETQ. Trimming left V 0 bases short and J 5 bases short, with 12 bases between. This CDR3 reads CASSLGAGLNNEQFF. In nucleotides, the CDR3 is TGCGCCAGCAGCTTGGGGGCGGGTCTGAACAATGAGCAGTTCTTC.

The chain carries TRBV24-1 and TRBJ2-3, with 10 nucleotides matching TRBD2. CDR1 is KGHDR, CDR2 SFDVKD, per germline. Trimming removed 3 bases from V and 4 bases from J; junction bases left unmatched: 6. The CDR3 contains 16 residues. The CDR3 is CATSDPPSGSADTQYF. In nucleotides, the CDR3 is TGTGCCACCAGTGATCCCCCTAGCGGGAGCGCAGATACGCAGTATTTT.

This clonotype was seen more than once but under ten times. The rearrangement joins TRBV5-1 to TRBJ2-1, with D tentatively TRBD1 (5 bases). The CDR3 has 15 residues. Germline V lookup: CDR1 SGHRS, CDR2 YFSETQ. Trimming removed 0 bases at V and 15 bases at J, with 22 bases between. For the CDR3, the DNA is TGCGCCAGCAGCTTGGTCCATAATAACAGGTTGGAAAGGTTCTTC. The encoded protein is CASSLVHNNRLERFF. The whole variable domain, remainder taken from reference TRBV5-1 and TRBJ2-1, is KAGVTQTPRYLIKTRGQQVTLSCSPISGHRSVSWYQQTPGQGLQFLFEYFSETQRNKGNFPGRFSGRQFSNSRSEMNVSTLELGDSALYLCASSLVHNNRLERFFGPGTRLTVL.

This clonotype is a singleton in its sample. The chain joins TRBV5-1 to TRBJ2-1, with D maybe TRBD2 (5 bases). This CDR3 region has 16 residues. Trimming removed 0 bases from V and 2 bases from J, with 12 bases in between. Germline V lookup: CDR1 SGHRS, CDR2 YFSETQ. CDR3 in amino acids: CASSLAQAAAYNEQFF. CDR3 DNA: TGCGCCAGCAGCTTGGCGCAAGCGGCGGCCTACAATGAGCAGTTCTTC.

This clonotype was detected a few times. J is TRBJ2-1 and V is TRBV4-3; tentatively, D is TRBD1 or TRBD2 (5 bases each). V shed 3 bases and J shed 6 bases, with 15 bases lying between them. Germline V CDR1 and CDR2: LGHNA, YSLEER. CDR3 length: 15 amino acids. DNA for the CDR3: TGCGCCAGCAGCCAGCCCGGGGCCAACGGCAATGAGCAGTTCTTC. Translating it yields CASSQPGANGNEQFF.

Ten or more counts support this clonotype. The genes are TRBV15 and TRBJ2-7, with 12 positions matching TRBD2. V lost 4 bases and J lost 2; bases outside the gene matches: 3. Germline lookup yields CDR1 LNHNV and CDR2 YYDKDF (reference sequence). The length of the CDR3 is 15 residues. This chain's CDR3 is CATSTSGRAAYEQYF. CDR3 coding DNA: TGTGCCACCAGCACTAGCGGGAGGGCCGCCTACGAGCAGTACTTC.

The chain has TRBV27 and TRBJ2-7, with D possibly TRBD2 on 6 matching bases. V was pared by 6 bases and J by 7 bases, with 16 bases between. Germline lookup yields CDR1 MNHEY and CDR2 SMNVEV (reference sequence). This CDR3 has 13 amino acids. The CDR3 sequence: CASRISGRGEQYF. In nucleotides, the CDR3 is TGTGCCAGCAGGATTAGCGGAAGGGGAGAGCAGTACTTC.

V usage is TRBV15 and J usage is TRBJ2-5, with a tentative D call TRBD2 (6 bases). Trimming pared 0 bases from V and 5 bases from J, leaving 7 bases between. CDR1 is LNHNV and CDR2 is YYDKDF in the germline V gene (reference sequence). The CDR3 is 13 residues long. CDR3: CATSRESGETQYF. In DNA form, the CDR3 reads TGTGCCACCAGCAGAGAGAGCGGGGAGACCCAGTACTTC.

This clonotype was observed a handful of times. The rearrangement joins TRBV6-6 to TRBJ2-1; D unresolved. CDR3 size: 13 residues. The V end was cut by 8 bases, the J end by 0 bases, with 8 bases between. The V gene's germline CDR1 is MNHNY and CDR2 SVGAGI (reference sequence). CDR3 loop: CASRPVSYNEQFF. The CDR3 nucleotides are TGTGCCAGCCGGCCGGTCTCCTACAATGAGCAGTTCTTC.

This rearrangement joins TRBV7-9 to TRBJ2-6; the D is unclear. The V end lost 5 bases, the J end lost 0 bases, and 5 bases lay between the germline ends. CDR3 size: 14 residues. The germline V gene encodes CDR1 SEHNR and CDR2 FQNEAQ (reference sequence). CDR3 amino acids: CASSAFSGANVLTF. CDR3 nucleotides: TGTGCCAGCAGCGCATTCTCTGGGGCCAACGTCCTGACTTTC.

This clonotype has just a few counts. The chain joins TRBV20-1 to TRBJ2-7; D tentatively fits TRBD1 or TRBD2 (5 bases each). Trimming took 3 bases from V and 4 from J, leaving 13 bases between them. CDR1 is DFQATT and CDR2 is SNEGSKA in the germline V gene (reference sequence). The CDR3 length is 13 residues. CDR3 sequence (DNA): TGCAGTGCTAGGGGCTGGGACCCTTACGAGCAGTACTTC. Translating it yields CSARGWDPYEQYF.

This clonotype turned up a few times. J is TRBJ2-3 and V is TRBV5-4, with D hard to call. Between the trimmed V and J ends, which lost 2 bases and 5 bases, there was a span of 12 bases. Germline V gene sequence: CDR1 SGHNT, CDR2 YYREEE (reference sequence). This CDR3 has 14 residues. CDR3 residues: CASSFWVGEDTQYF. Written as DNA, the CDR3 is TGTGCCAGCAGCTTTTGGGTCGGTGAAGATACGCAGTATTTT.

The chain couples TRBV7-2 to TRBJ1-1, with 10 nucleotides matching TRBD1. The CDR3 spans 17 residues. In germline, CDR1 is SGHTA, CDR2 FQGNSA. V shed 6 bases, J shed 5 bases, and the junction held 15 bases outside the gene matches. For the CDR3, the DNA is TGTGCCAGCAGACCCCGCGGGACTGGGACAGGGGTGACTGAAGCTTTCTTT. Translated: CASRPRGTGTGVTEAFF.

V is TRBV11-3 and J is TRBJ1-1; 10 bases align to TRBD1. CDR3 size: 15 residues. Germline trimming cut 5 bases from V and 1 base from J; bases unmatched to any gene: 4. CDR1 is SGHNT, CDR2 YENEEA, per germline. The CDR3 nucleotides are TGTGCCAGCAGCAGGGGACAGGGGACGAACACTGAAGCTTTCTTT. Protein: CASSRGQGTNTEAFF.

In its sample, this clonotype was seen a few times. CDR3 nucleotides: TGTGCCATCAGTGATCCCGCTAGTGGCGAGACCCAGTACTTC. Translating gives CAISDPASGETQYF. V and J are TRBV10-3 and TRBJ2-5; D unclear. CDR3 size: 14 residues. Trimming left V 3 bases short and J 5 bases short, with 13 bases between. CDR1 and CDR2 from the germline V gene are ENHRY and SYGVKD.

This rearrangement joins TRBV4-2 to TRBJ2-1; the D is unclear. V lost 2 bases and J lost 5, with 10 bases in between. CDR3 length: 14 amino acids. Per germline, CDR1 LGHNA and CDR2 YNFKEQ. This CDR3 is CASSQHAVDNEQFF. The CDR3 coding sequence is TGTGCCAGCAGCCAACATGCGGTCGACAATGAGCAGTTCTTC.

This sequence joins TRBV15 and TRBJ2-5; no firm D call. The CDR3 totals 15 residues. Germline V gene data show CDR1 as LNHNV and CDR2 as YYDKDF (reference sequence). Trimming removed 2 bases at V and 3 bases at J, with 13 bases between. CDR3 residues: CATSRPSTRKETQYF. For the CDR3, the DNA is TGTGCCACCAGCAGACCCTCGACGAGAAAAGAGACCCAGTACTTC.

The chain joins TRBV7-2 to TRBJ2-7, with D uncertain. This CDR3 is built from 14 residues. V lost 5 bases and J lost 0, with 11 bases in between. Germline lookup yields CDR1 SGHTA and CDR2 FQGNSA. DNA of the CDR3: TGTGCCAGCAGCGCCCAACGACACTCCTACGAGCAGTACTTC. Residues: CASSAQRHSYEQYF.

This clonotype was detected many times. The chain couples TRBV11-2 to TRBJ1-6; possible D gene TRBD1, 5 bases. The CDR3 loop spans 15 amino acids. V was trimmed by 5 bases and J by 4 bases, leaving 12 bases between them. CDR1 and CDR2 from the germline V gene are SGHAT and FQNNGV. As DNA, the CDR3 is TGTGCCAGCAGCCCACAGACAGCTTATAATTCACCCCTCCACTTT. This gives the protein CASSPQTAYNSPLHF.

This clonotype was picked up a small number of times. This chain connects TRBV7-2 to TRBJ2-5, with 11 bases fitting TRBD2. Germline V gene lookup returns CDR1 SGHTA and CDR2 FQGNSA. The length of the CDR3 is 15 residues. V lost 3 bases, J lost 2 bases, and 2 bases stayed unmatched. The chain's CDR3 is CASSFRLAGQETQYF. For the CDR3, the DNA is TGTGCCAGCAGCTTTAGACTAGCGGGGCAAGAGACCCAGTACTTC.